This TCR beta chain was recovered during a study of long-term antiretroviral therapy in people with HIV. For the study at large: The 2015 immediate-ART recommendation came about a decade after the earliest samples.

Study-level results: Patients on ART gained diversity, which nonetheless stayed below transplant donor controls. The study found narrower CDR3 length ranges in HIV repertoires than in controls.

This CDR3 region has 14 residues. Germline V gene sequence: CDR1 SGHRS, CDR2 YFSETQ. V lost 4 bases and J lost 8, with 15 bases in between. Survey level was the resolution at which the v3.0 immunoSEQ assay ran. Some clones are missing from TCRdb's copy, which holds only in-frame ones; the method was immunoSEQ multiplex PCR. In the table there are 14,000 or so clones, 70% to 80% of which are singletons. Each HIV participant was treated in the United States. Remarks on this clone: Its target is unknown.

The sequenced sample was unsorted PBMCs, obtained 1.3 years before starting antiretroviral therapy. The chain has TRBV5-1 and TRBJ1-4; a possible D gene is TRBD1 (5 bases). The receptor was derived from a middle-aged man with HIV. CDR3 bases: TGCGCCAGCAGCCCCGGGGGGGGAGGAGAAAAACTGTTTTTT. Amino acids: CASSPGGGGEKLFF.